This T cell receptor beta chain was identified during a study of blood T cell repertoires in COVID-19. Trimming removed 10 bases from V and 7 bases from J; junction bases left unmatched: 4. The length of the CDR3 is 11 residues. Germline CDR1 reads MNHEY; CDR2 reads SVGAGI. Clones were read by immunoSEQ multiplex PCR, and TCRdb kept only the in-frame ones, dropping some. The sample carries roughly 250,000 clones, about 89% recorded once. The clonotype comes from a woman younger than 30 who had recovered from COVID-19. The rearrangement links TRBV6-5 to TRBJ2-1; TRBD1 aligns across 7 bases. The sequencing input was PBMCs or T cells enriched from blood (not recorded which). The CDR3 sequence: CATATGNEQFF. CDR3 sequence (DNA): TGTGCCACAGCGACAGGGAATGAGCAGTTCTTC.